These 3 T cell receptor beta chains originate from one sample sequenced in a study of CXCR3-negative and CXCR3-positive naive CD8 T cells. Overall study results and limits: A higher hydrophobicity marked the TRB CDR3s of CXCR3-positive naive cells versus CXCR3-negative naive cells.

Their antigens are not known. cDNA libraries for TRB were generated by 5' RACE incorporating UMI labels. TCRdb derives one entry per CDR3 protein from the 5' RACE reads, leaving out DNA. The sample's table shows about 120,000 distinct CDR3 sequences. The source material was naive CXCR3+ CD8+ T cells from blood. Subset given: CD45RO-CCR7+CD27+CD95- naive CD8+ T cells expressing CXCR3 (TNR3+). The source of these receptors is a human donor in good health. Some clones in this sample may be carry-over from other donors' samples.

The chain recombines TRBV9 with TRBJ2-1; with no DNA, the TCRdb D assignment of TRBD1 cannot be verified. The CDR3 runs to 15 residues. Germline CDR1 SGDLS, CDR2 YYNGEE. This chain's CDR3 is CASSVVGWAPGEQFF.

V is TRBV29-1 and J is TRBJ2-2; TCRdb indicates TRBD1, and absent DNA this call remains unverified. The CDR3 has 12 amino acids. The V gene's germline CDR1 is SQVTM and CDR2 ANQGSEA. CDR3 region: CSVVGGTGELLF.

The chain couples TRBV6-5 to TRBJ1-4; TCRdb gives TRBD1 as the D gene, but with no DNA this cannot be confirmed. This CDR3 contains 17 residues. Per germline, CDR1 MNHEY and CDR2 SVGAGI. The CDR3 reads CASSYFFGTGPNEKLFF.